A single sample gave rise to the 32 T cell receptor beta chains below, sequenced in a study of identical twins. TCRdb analysed the 5' RACE reads with MiXCR anew, one entry per CDR3 protein. The table shows 1.5 million or so distinct CDR3 sequences, with under 35% occurring only once. The sample comprised cord blood. The receptors stem from a newborn girl in good health.

The chain combines TRBV13 with TRBJ2-5; 11 bases line up with TRBD2. The CDR3 extends over 17 amino acids. Losses at the gene ends were 5 bases for V and 5 bases for J; bases not matched to a gene: 13. The V gene's germline CDR1 is PRHDT and CDR2 FYEKMQ (reference sequence). DNA for the CDR3: TGTGCCAGCAGCCGAAAAACTAGCGGGAGTCGGGACGAGACCCAGTACTTC. This codes for CASSRKTSGSRDETQYF.

The rearrangement uses TRBV6-6 and TRBJ2-5; a possible D gene is TRBD2 (5 bases). CDR1 and CDR2 from the germline V gene are MNHNY and SVGAGI (reference sequence). CDR3 length: 16 amino acids. With 5 bases removed from V and 5 bases from J, the gap between germline ends came to 21 bases. The CDR3 here is CASSDAFPGLEETQYF. The CDR3 bases are TGTGCCAGCAGTGACGCTTTTCCCGGACTCGAGGAGACCCAGTACTTC.

This CDR3 reads CAIRRTGGEYGYTF. In DNA, the CDR3 is TGTGCCATCAGGAGGACAGGGGGCGAGTATGGCTACACCTTC. This chain joins TRBV10-3 and TRBJ1-2; the match to TRBD1 covers 11 bases. J lost 5 bases, V lost 6 bases, and 5 bases had no gene match. CDR3 length equals 14 residues. Germline loops: CDR1 ENHRY, CDR2 SYGVKD.

The rearrangement joins TRBV9 to TRBJ2-4; D unclear. V was clipped by 0 bases and J by 0 bases, with 7 bases between them. CDR1 and CDR2 from the germline V gene are SGDLS and YYNGEE. This CDR3 region has 15 residues. The CDR3: CASSVGGPAKNIQYF. Here the CDR3 DNA reads TGTGCCAGCAGCGTAGGAGGACCAGCCAAAAACATTCAGTACTTC.

The chain joins TRBV15 to TRBJ1-2; possible D gene TRBD1, 6 bases. Trimming left V 0 bases short and J 5 bases short, with 13 bases between. Per the germline V gene, CDR1 is LNHNV and CDR2 is YYDKDF (reference sequence). The CDR3 loop spans 15 amino acids. CDR3 DNA sequence: TGTGCCACCAGCAGAGATCAGGGGACGGGGTATGGCTACACCTTC. It is translated as CATSRDQGTGYGYTF.

The genes are TRBV5-1 and TRBJ2-5; 9 bases are a match to TRBD1. Germline CDR1 is SGHRS and CDR2 is YFSETQ. Unmatched junction bases numbered 6, after V lost 2 bases and J lost 4 bases. This CDR3 has 15 residues. CDR3: CASSLRDRVRETQYF. Written as DNA, the CDR3 is TGCGCCAGCAGCTTAAGGGACAGGGTACGAGAGACCCAGTACTTC. Full variable domain (missing parts from reference TRBV5-1 and TRBJ2-5): KAGVTQTPRYLIKTRGQQVTLSCSPISGHRSVSWYQQTPGQGLQFLFEYFSETQRNKGNFPGRFSGRQFSNSRSEMNVSTLELGDSALYLCASSLRDRVRETQYFGPGTRLLVL.

Only a few counts were recorded for this clonotype. The chain combines TRBV4-1 with TRBJ2-7; D unclear. V lost 1 base, J lost 5 bases, and 6 bases lay in between. The germline CDR1 and CDR2 sequences are MGHRA and YSYEKL. The length of the CDR3 is 12 residues. CDR3 bases: TGCGCCAGCAGCCAAGTTTCCGACGAGCAGTACTTC. Translating gives CASSQVSDEQYF.

This clonotype appeared a few times. The chain has TRBV6-1 and TRBJ1-2; a possible D gene is TRBD1 (5 bases). V was trimmed by 2 bases and J by 0 bases, leaving 10 bases between them. The CDR3 runs 15 residues. Per germline, CDR1 MNHNS and CDR2 SASEGT. For the CDR3, the DNA is TGTGCCAGCAGTGAATTCGGGGGAGCTAACTATGGCTACACCTTC. Its translation is CASSEFGGANYGYTF.

About this clonotype itself: This sequence may be a read error, since a much larger clone differs from it by one base. In DNA form, the CDR3 reads TGCAGTTTCGTTCGGGGGGAGCAGGTCTTC. Protein product: CSFVRGEQVF. V gene TRBV29-1 combines with J gene TRBJ2-1; 7 bases match TRBD2. The CDR3 has 10 residues. CDR1 is SQVTM and CDR2 is ANQGSEA in the germline V gene.

This clonotype was seen a few times. This chain uses TRBV11-2 with TRBJ1-1; 10 positions match TRBD1. V lost 1 base and J lost 0; bases outside the gene matches: 5. CDR3 length: 17 amino acids. CDR1 and CDR2 from the germline V gene are SGHAT and FQNNGV. DNA for the CDR3: TGTGCCAGCAGCTTAGGGACAGGGGGGGGGATGAACACTGAAGCTTTCTTT. Its translation: CASSLGTGGGMNTEAFF. The full variable domain, completed using reference TRBV11-2 and TRBJ1-1, is EAGVAQSPRYKIIEKRQSVAFWCNPISGHATLYWYQQILGQGPKLLIQFQNNGVVDDSQLPKDRFSAERLKGVDSTLKIQPAKLEDSAVYLCASSLGTGGGMNTEAFFGQGTRLTVV.

The V call is TRBV4-2, the J call TRBJ2-3, with 11 bases aligning to TRBD2. The CDR3 totals 15 residues. Germline CDR1 is LGHNA and CDR2 is YNFKEQ. J lost 4 bases, V lost 4 bases, and 4 bases had no gene match. The CDR3 nucleotides read TGTGCCAGCAGCCGCCCGGGACTAGCGGCAGATACGCAGTATTTT. It codes for CASSRPGLAADTQYF.

The sample holds a few counts of this clonotype. V usage is TRBV27 and J usage is TRBJ1-6; TRBD1 might be the D (6 bases). The V end lost 5 bases, the J end lost 1 base, and 12 bases lay between the germline ends. This CDR3 contains 16 residues. Germline V CDR1 and CDR2: MNHEY, SMNVEV (reference sequence). DNA of the CDR3: TGTGCCAGCAGTCCAAAACAGGGTTCCTATAATTCACCCCTCCACTTT. The encoded protein is CASSPKQGSYNSPLHF.

The J gene is TRBJ2-5, the V gene TRBV7-9; the match to TRBD2 covers 7 bases. CDR1 is SEHNR and CDR2 is FQNEAQ in the germline V gene (reference sequence). The CDR3 length is 14 residues. Trimming removed 7 bases from V and 11 bases from J; junction bases left unmatched: 16. The CDR3 region is CASKRLAENNEQYF. For the CDR3, the DNA is TGTGCCAGCAAAAGGCTAGCGGAAAACAATGAGCAGTACTTC. Full variable domain (missing parts from reference TRBV7-9 and TRBJ2-5): DTGVSQNPRHKITKRGQNVTFRCDPISEHNRLYWYRQTLGQGPEFLTYFQNEAQLEKSRLLSDRFSAERPKGSFSTLEIQRTEQGDSAMYLCASKRLAENNEQYFGPGTRLLVL.

This chain connects TRBV5-6 to TRBJ1-1; D not resolved. The CDR3 is 13 amino acids. The germline gives CDR1 SGHDT, CDR2 YYEEEE. V shed 2 bases and J shed 3 bases, with 8 bases lying between them. In nucleotides, the CDR3 is TGTGCCAGCAGCTTACTCCAGGACACTGAAGCTTTCTTT. It encodes CASSLLQDTEAFF.

This clonotype turned up a few times. V gene TRBV20-1 combines with J gene TRBJ2-1; D call uncertain. V lost 0 bases and J lost 5, with 14 bases in between. Germline CDR1 DFQATT, CDR2 SNEGSKA (reference sequence). This CDR3 contains 15 residues. This CDR3 reads CSAREPLQPHNEQFF. Here the CDR3 DNA reads TGCAGTGCTAGAGAGCCCTTGCAGCCTCACAATGAGCAGTTCTTC.

The table lists this clonotype with a count of one. The V gene is TRBV5-1, the J gene TRBJ2-5; 7 bases align to TRBD2. CDR3 length: 15 residues. The germline V gene encodes CDR1 SGHRS and CDR2 YFSETQ. J was trimmed by 4 bases and V by 2 bases; bases with no gene match: 8. CDR3 sequence: CASSFRIPGGETQYF. CDR3 sequence (DNA): TGCGCCAGCAGCTTTCGTATCCCGGGAGGAGAGACCCAGTACTTC.

The chain has TRBV2 and TRBJ1-5, with 9 bases fitting TRBD1. The V gene's germline CDR1 is SNHLY and CDR2 FYNNEI. V gave up 7 bases and J gave up 4 bases; unmatched junction bases: 11. The CDR3 contains 16 residues. In nucleotides, the CDR3 is TGTGCCAGCACCTACGGGACAGGGACTCGAAATCAGCCCCAGCATTTT. Translation: CASTYGTGTRNQPQHF.

The J gene is TRBJ2-3, the V gene TRBV10-1; D unclear. With 5 bases removed from V and 2 bases from J, the gap between germline ends came to 11 bases. The CDR3 runs 14 residues. Germline-derived CDR1 and CDR2 are WNHNN and SYGVQD (reference sequence). In nucleotides, the CDR3 is TGCGCCAGCAGTCTGACAAGGCCCACAGATACGCAGTATTTT. Translation: CASSLTRPTDTQYF.

This clonotype showed up just a few times. The chain employs TRBV5-1 and TRBJ2-5, with D uncertain. V was trimmed by 0 bases and J by 4 bases, leaving 10 bases between them. The CDR3 length is 14 residues. Germline V gene data show CDR1 as SGHRS and CDR2 as YFSETQ. The CDR3, as DNA: TGCGCCAGCAGCTTGGCCTTTGTGAGAGAGACCCAGTACTTC. Translation gives CASSLAFVRETQYF. Together with reference TRBV5-1 and TRBJ2-5, the CDR3 gives the full variable domain: KAGVTQTPRYLIKTRGQQVTLSCSPISGHRSVSWYQQTPGQGLQFLFEYFSETQRNKGNFPGRFSGRQFSNSRSEMNVSTLELGDSALYLCASSLAFVRETQYFGPGTRLLVL.

This clonotype has only a few counts. This chain connects TRBV7-9 to TRBJ2-3; 7 bases are a match to TRBD1. The germline CDR1 and CDR2 sequences are SEHNR and FQNEAQ (reference sequence). Trimming cost V 5 bases and J 6 bases; bases outside gene matches: 11. There are 15 residues in the CDR3. CDR3 residues: CASSQTRTGDDTQYF. CDR3 nucleotide sequence: TGTGCCAGCAGCCAGACCCGGACAGGTGATGATACGCAGTATTTT. The entire variable domain, with the rest obtained from reference TRBV7-9 and TRBJ2-3, is as follows: DTGVSQNPRHKITKRGQNVTFRCDPISEHNRLYWYRQTLGQGPEFLTYFQNEAQLEKSRLLSDRFSAERPKGSFSTLEIQRTEQGDSAMYLCASSQTRTGDDTQYFGPGTRLTVL.

This clonotype was picked up a small number of times. V and J are TRBV6-5 and TRBJ1-1; D remains ambiguous. In germline, CDR1 is MNHEY, CDR2 SVGAGI. The CDR3 is 14 residues long. V was trimmed by 4 bases and J by 1 base, leaving 10 bases between them. This chain's CDR3 is CASSFAAPNTEAFF. In nucleotides, the CDR3 is TGTGCCAGCAGTTTCGCCGCCCCGAACACTGAAGCTTTCTTT.

This chain joins TRBV10-3 and TRBJ1-1; a weak D match, TRBD1 (6 bases). Germline CDR1 and CDR2: ENHRY and SYGVKD. V gave up 8 bases and J gave up 2 bases, with 15 bases separating them. The CDR3 runs 14 residues. The CDR3 reads CAIGPAGVNTEAFF. The CDR3 nucleotides are TGTGCCATCGGACCCGCAGGGGTCAACACTGAAGCTTTCTTT.

The chain combines TRBV7-6 with TRBJ2-3, with a possible D match to TRBD2 (5 bases). V lost 0 bases and J lost 1, with 8 bases in between. The germline V gene has CDR1 SGHVS and CDR2 FNYEAQ. The CDR3 runs to 15 residues. The CDR3 DNA reads as TGTGCCAGCAGCTTAGCGGTGCGGGGCACAGATACGCAGTATTTT. This gives the protein CASSLAVRGTDTQYF.

The rearrangement uses TRBV20-1 and TRBJ2-1, with 9 bases fitting TRBD2. Per germline, CDR1 DFQATT and CDR2 SNEGSKA (reference sequence). This CDR3 comprises 17 residues. Germline trimming cut 3 bases from V and 7 bases from J; bases unmatched to any gene: 16. CDR3 amino acids: CSARRTSDGGRRNEQFF. CDR3 sequence (DNA): TGCAGTGCTAGGCGGACTAGCGATGGGGGTCGTCGAAATGAGCAGTTCTTC.

This clonotype was counted only a few times. The CDR3 nucleotides are TGTGCCAGCAGCCAAGATCAGAGCGGATCCTACGAGCAGTACTTC. Its protein product is CASSQDQSGSYEQYF. The chain is built from TRBV3-1 and TRBJ2-7; possibly TRBD2 for D (5 bases). CDR1 LGHDT and CDR2 YNNKEL come from the germline V gene (reference sequence). The CDR3 has 15 residues. Trimming took 0 bases from V and 1 from J, leaving 10 bases between them.

This chain links TRBV4-2 with TRBJ2-5, with 14 bases aligning to TRBD2. The germline CDR1 and CDR2 sequences are LGHNA and YNFKEQ. Trimming cost V 2 bases and J 5 bases; bases outside gene matches: 7. The CDR3 runs to 17 residues. This CDR3 reads CASSQTSGLAGGETQYF. In nucleotides, the CDR3 is TGTGCCAGCAGCCAAACCTCAGGACTAGCGGGAGGCGAGACCCAGTACTTC.

CDR3 in amino acids: CASRYLVGREQFF. The CDR3 DNA is TGCGCCAGCAGGTATTTAGTGGGGAGGGAGCAGTTCTTC. The chain links TRBV5-1 to TRBJ2-1; TRBD2 is a possible D gene (6 bases). CDR3 length: 13 residues. Germline lookup yields CDR1 SGHRS and CDR2 YFSETQ. The ends were cut back, 5 bases at V and 10 bases at J, with 16 bases in the middle.

This clonotype was recorded a few times. The chain recombines TRBV20-1 with TRBJ2-6, with D unclear. This CDR3 contains 17 residues. Germline lookup yields CDR1 DFQATT and CDR2 SNEGSKA (reference sequence). Trimming left V 0 bases short and J 0 bases short, with 12 bases between. This CDR3 is CSAREEWGSSGANVLTF. CDR3 nucleotide sequence: TGCAGTGCTAGAGAGGAGTGGGGAAGCTCTGGGGCCAACGTCCTGACTTTC.

The rearrangement joins TRBV5-1 to TRBJ2-3; D remains ambiguous. V lost 0 bases, J lost 6 bases, and 17 bases lay in between. CDR3 size: 16 residues. The germline gives CDR1 SGHRS, CDR2 YFSETQ. CDR3 sequence (DNA): TGCGCCAGCAGCTTGGAACAGTCGAAGTCTTGGGATACGCAGTATTTT. The encoded protein is CASSLEQSKSWDTQYF.

This clonotype was picked up a small number of times. V usage is TRBV3-1 and J usage is TRBJ1-1; 10 positions agree with TRBD1. The CDR3 has 14 residues. Germline CDR1 reads LGHDT; CDR2 reads YNNKEL (reference sequence). The V and J ends lost 4 bases and 4 bases, in that order; junction bases with no gene match: 3. The CDR3 nucleotides are TGTGCCAGCAGCCGGACAGGGGGGGCCACTGAAGCTTTCTTT. It yields the protein CASSRTGGATEAFF.

The chain couples TRBV20-1 to TRBJ1-5; D gene unclear. CDR3 length equals 14 residues. CDR1 is DFQATT and CDR2 is SNEGSKA in the germline V gene (reference sequence). V was shortened by 1 base and J by 4 bases, with 11 bases between the two germline ends. CDR3 loop: CSARGPTDNQPQHF. CDR3 sequence (DNA): TGCAGTGCTAGAGGCCCTACAGATAATCAGCCCCAGCATTTT.

The genes are TRBV12-3 or TRBV12-4 and TRBJ1-3, with D unresolved. This CDR3 region has 17 residues. Trimming stripped 3 bases from V and 1 base from J, with 16 bases between. The CDR3 is CASSFNLGVSSGNTIYF. DNA for the CDR3: TGTGCCAGCAGTTTTAATCTGGGAGTTTCTTCTGGAAACACCATATATTTT.